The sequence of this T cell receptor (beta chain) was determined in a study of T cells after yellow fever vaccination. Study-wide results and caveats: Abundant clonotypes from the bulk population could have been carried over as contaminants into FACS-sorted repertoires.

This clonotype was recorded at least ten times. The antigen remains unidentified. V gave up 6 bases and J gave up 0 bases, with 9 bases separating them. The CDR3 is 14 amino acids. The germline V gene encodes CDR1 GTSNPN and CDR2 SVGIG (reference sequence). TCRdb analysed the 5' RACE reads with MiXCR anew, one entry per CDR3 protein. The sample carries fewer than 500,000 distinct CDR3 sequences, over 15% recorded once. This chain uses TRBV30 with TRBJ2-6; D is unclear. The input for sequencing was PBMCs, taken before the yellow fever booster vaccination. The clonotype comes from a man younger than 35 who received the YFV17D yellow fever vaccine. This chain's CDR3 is CACQKDSGANVLTF. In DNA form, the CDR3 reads TGTGCCTGCCAGAAAGACTCTGGGGCCAACGTCCTGACTTTC.